The next 14 T cell receptor beta chains were all read from a single sample in a study of T cell clonality in common variable immunodeficiency. Study findings and constraints: Common variable immunodeficiency TCR beta sequences reportedly had fewer deletions and N-nucleotide insertions.

Antigen specificity for these receptors is unknown. Here immunoSEQ multiplex PCR was the method, and the copy in TCRdb shows in-frame clones only, minus some. Found here are about 20,000 clones, no singletons; the ten largest cover around 13%. The sample taken for sequencing was peripheral blood mononuclear cells. Every receptor here comes from a human donor with common variable immunodeficiency.

As regards this clone: The CDR3 end is not reached by the read, which stops 3 residues before it; the germline J gene fills it in. This sequence joins TRBV2 and TRBJ2-1; D gene uncertain. This CDR3 region has 14 residues. The V end lost 7 bases, the J end lost 2 bases, and 12 bases lay between the germline ends. CDR1 is SNHLY, CDR2 FYNNEI, per germline. Incomplete CDR3 DNA: TGTGCCAGCACCTCCAAACTACCCTACAATGAG. Protein product: CASTSKLPYNE. The full CDR3 reads CASTSKLPYNEQFF.

Comments on this clone: The read falls 3 residues short of the CDR3 end, and the missing part is taken from the germline J gene. V gene TRBV18 combines with J gene TRBJ1-2; 11 bases are shared with TRBD1. CDR1 is KGHSH and CDR2 is LQKENI in the germline V gene. This CDR3 is 15 amino acids long. The CDR3 here is CASSPPDRGQGGYTF. The CDR3 DNA, read in part, is TGTGCCAGCTCACCTCCGGACAGGGGGCAAGGAGGC.

This clone was seen many times. The sequence runs out 3 residues before the end of the CDR3; the remainder is reconstructed from the germline J gene. This chain uses TRBV19 with TRBJ1-1; no definite D call. The V and J ends lost 5 bases and 3 bases respectively, with 19 bases between them. The germline gives CDR1 LNHDA, CDR2 SQIVND (reference sequence). The CDR3 extends over 16 amino acids. The DNA read from the CDR3 is TGTGCCAGTAGTCCCTATCTGCGGGGAGGGTACACTGAA. It yields the protein CASSPYLRGGYTE. The full CDR3 reads CASSPYLRGGYTEAFF.

This clone has just a few counts. The DNA ends 3 residues before the CDR3 does, and the rest of the CDR3 is filled in from the germline J gene. This chain connects TRBV7-9 to TRBJ2-5, with D possibly being TRBD1 (6 bases). The CDR3 contains 15 residues. V lost 3 bases and J lost 7, with 18 bases in between. Germline values: CDR1 SEHNR, CDR2 FQNEAQ (reference sequence). The CDR3 spells CASSFRALQGGTQYF. The CDR3 bases that were read are TGTGCCAGCAGCTTTAGGGCCCTCCAAGGGGGGACC.

In this sample, this clone turned up many times. The CDR3 goes on 3 residues after the read ends, and that part is filled in from the germline J gene. The sample contains more than one DNA sequence encoding this CDR3. The chain links TRBV5-4 to TRBJ1-5, with D possibly TRBD1 on 5 matching bases. Between the trimmed V and J ends, which lost 0 bases and 5 bases, there was a span of 12 bases. Germline CDR1 and CDR2: SGHNT and YYREEE (reference sequence). The CDR3 length is 15 residues. The CDR3 DNA, read in part, is TGTGCCAGCAGCTTGGGGGGGGGAGGAGATCAGCCC. It yields the protein CASSLGGGGDQP. The full-length CDR3 reads as CASSLGGGGDQPQHF.

The table lists this clone with many counts. The observed sequence ends 3 residues before the CDR3 terminus, with the missing tail filled in from the germline J gene. The J gene is TRBJ1-1, the V gene TRBV7-9; no clear D gene. There are 15 residues in the CDR3. The germline V gene has CDR1 SEHNR and CDR2 FQNEAQ (reference sequence). V lost 5 bases, J lost 5 bases, and 18 bases lay in between. CDR3 sequence reads: CASSPQTGYRTEAFF. The covered CDR3 bases are TGTGCCAGCAGCCCGCAGACCGGGTACCGGACTGAA.

Note on this clone: The sequence runs out 3 residues before the end of the CDR3; the remainder is reconstructed from the germline J gene. V and J are TRBV7-2 and TRBJ2-7; D remains unclear. In germline, CDR1 is SGHTA, CDR2 FQGNSA. V gave up 3 bases and J gave up 3 bases, with 3 bases separating them. The CDR3 totals 11 residues. CDR3 DNA (partial): TGTGCCAGCAGCTTTATCTACGAG. The encoded protein is CASSFIYE. The CDR3 in its entirety is CASSFIYEQYF.

This clone ranks as medium-sized. The missing CDR3 end, 3 residues past where the read stops, is filled in from the germline J gene. The chain couples TRBV18 to TRBJ2-1, with 8 nucleotides matching TRBD1. Germline CDR1 is KGHSH and CDR2 is LQKENI. V lost 10 bases, J lost 3 bases, and 8 bases stayed unmatched. The CDR3 has 14 residues. Incomplete CDR3 DNA: TGTGCCACTCAAGGACAGGGTAGCTACAATGAG. The encoded protein is CATQGQGSYNE. The full CDR3 sequence reads CATQGQGSYNEQFF.

Remarks on this clone: The CDR3 end falls 3 residues outside the read, so it is completed with the germline J gene. This chain uses TRBV2 with TRBJ2-2; possible D gene TRBD2, 5 bases. Germline values: CDR1 SNHLY, CDR2 FYNNEI. The CDR3 loop spans 10 amino acids. Partial CDR3 DNA: TGTGCCAGCAGTGACCGGGGG. This sequence encodes CASSDRG. The entire CDR3 protein is CASSDRGLFF. Variable domain in full (rest from reference TRBV2 and TRBJ2-2): EPEVTQTPSHQVTQMGQEVILRCVPISNHLYFYWYRQILGQKVEFLVSFYNNEISEKSEIFDDQFSVERPDGSNFTLKIRSTKLEDSAMYFCASSDRGLFFGEGSRLTVL.

Regarding this clone: From the germline J gene comes the end of the CDR3, since the read stops 3 residues before it. The genes are TRBV5-1 and TRBJ2-5, with D maybe TRBD1 (5 bases). V was pared by 1 base and J by 3 bases, with 10 bases between. The CDR3 runs to 14 residues. Germline CDR1 SGHRS, CDR2 YFSETQ. The CDR3 loop reads CASSLPQGEETQYF. The DNA read from the CDR3 is TGCGCCAGCAGCTTGCCTCAGGGTGAAGAGACC.

Ten or more counts support this clone. The CDR3 end is not reached by the read, which stops 3 residues before it; the germline J gene fills it in. The V gene is TRBV5-1, the J gene TRBJ2-5; D may be TRBD1 (6 bases). V lost 4 bases and J lost 2, with 12 bases in between. CDR3 length: 14 amino acids. Germline V gene data show CDR1 as SGHRS and CDR2 as YFSETQ. The sequenced CDR3 bases are TGCGCCAGCAGCGAACAGGGTTCACAAGAGACC. It is translated as CASSEQGSQET. The CDR3, in full, reads CASSEQGSQETQYF.

This clone showed up just a few times. From the germline J gene comes the end of the CDR3, since the read stops 3 residues before it. V gene TRBV7-2 combines with J gene TRBJ2-1; tentative D call: TRBD1 (6 bases). Germline V CDR1 and CDR2: SGHTA, FQGNSA. The CDR3 spans 15 residues. V was shortened by 0 bases and J by 2 bases, with 8 bases between the two germline ends. CDR3 bases read: TGTGCCAGCAGCTTAGCAGGGGGAACCTACAATGAG. It codes for CASSLAGGTYNE. The full CDR3 reads CASSLAGGTYNEQFF.

This clone was seen many times. The read halts 3 residues ahead of the CDR3 end, with the missing end drawn from the germline J gene. The rearrangement links TRBV7-2 to TRBJ1-2; the D gene is possibly TRBD1 (6 bases). V was pared by 6 bases and J by 7 bases, with 18 bases between. In germline, CDR1 is SGHTA, CDR2 FQGNSA. The length of the CDR3 is 14 residues. The covered CDR3 bases are TGTGCCAGCAGTCCCCCAGGGGTACGGCTTGGC. This encodes CASSPPGVRLG. The whole CDR3 reads CASSPPGVRLGYTF.

This clone was recorded a few times. From the germline J gene comes the end of the CDR3, since the read stops 3 residues before it. This sequence joins TRBV7-9 and TRBJ2-3; D might be TRBD2 (6 bases). V was cut by 4 bases and J by 3 bases, with 14 bases left in between. In germline, CDR1 is SEHNR, CDR2 FQNEAQ (reference sequence). This CDR3 comprises 15 residues. CDR3 bases read: TGTGCCAGCAGCTCCGGGGCGGGGAGAACAGATACG. The encoded protein is CASSSGAGRTDT. Given in full, the CDR3 is CASSSGAGRTDTQYF. The full variable domain, in which reference TRBV7-9 and TRBJ2-3 provide the parts outside the CDR3, is DTGVSQNPRHKITKRGQNVTFRCDPISEHNRLYWYRQTLGQGPEFLTYFQNEAQLEKSRLLSDRFSAERPKGSFSTLEIQRTEQGDSAMYLCASSSGAGRTDTQYFGPGTRLTVL.